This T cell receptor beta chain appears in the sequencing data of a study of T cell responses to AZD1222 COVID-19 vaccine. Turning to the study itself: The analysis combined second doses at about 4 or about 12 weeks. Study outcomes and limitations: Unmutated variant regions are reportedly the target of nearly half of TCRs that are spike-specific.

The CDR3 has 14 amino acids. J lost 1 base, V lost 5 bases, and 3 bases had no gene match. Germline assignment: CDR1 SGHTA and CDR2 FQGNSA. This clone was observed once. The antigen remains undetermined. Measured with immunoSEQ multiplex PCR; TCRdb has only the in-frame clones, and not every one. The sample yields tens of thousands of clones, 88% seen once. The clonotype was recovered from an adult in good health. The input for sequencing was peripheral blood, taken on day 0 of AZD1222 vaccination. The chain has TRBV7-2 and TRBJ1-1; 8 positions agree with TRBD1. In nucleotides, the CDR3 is TGTGCCAGCAGCCTAGGGACAGGGAACACTGAAGCTTTCTTT. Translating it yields CASSLGTGNTEAFF.